Described below is a single TCR beta chain sequence and its context. The antigen remains unidentified. At one end, the junction sequence differs from germline, possibly due to a read error. TCR beta cDNA libraries included unique molecular identifiers. TCRdb used MiXCR to reprocess the PCR reads, holding one entry per CDR3 protein. The sample shows about 820,000 distinct CDR3 sequences, about 53% of them seen only once. This CDR3 has 14 residues. CDR1 and CDR2 (germline): SGHRS, YFSETQ. The data belong to a study of post-analysis software for immune sequencing data. Whole-study context: Recorded subtypes: relapsing-remitting, secondary progressive, progressive-relapsing; some patients unannotated. Notes on the study in general: Significantly lower normalized Chao1 diversity was found in patients with multiple sclerosis relative to controls. By F measure, strong co-clustering occurred among samples prepared in the same batch. A few TRBV segments were significantly more frequent in patients than in controls. TRBV5-6, TRBV5-1 and TRBV20-1 were among these segments.

Sequences were obtained from blood. The chain has TRBV5-1 and TRBJ2-7; D may be TRBD1 (5 bases). The source of this sequence is a girl aged 5 to 17 with multiple sclerosis. CDR3 protein: CANSLGKGSYEQYF. In DNA, the CDR3 is TGCGCCAACAGCTTGGGAAAGGGGTCCTACGAGCAGTACTTC.